Listed below are T cell receptor beta chains from one sample, sequenced in a study of circulating and synovial CD4+ cells in juvenile arthritis. TCRdb's table, derived via immunoSEQ multiplex PCR, lists solely in-frame clones and lacks some. The sample has about 30,000 clones; 85% to 95% are singletons. Sequencing was carried out using CD4+ T cells from blood. The origin of the receptors is a human donor with juvenile idiopathic arthritis. Each CDR3 is given with its conserved first and last residue. Fields, in order: V gene, J gene, clone size, D gene, CDR3 protein, CDR3 DNA. The D gene is left open where the match is weak. Size is omitted from some rows. Given values are once, few, many or a class for expanded clones.

>TRBV30|TRBJ2-7|-|TRBD2
CAWRLAGGLTYF
TGTGCCTGGAGACTAGCGGGAGGGCTTACGTACTTC
>TRBV5-5|TRBJ2-5|-|TRBD2
CASSLGPILAGETQYF
TGTGCCAGCAGCTTGGGACCGATACTAGCGGGAGAGACCCAGTACTTC
>TRBV7-2|TRBJ2-5|-|TRBD1
CASSLGDRIQETQYF
TGTGCCAGCAGCTTAGGGGACAGAATTCAAGAGACCCAGTACTTC
>TRBV19|TRBJ1-2|-|TRBD1
CASSRTGVYGYTF
TGTGCCAGTAGTAGGACAGGCGTCTATGGCTACACCTTC
>TRBV6-5|TRBJ2-7|-|TRBD2
CASSAGGVQNEQYF
TGTGCCAGCAGTGCCGGGGGGGTTCAGAACGAGCAGTACTTC
>TRBV5-8|TRBJ1-2|-|TRBD1
CASRLTGTYGYTF
TGTGCCAGCAGGCTGACAGGGACCTATGGCTACACCTTC
>TRBV19|TRBJ1-4|-|-
CASSTSRTGSNEKLFF
TGTGCCAGTAGTACATCAAGAACAGGAAGCAATGAAAAACTGTTTTTT
>TRBV5-6|TRBJ2-7|-|-
CASSLGRAGEQYF
TGTGCCAGCAGCTTGGGTAGAGCGGGTGAGCAGTACTTC
>TRBV9|TRBJ2-7|-|TRBD2
CASSSIAGGPGEQYF
TGTGCCAGCAGCTCAATAGCGGGAGGGCCGGGGGAGCAGTACTTC
>TRBV6-6|TRBJ1-5|-|TRBD1
CASSYLGQGGNQPQHF
TGTGCCAGCAGTTACCTGGGACAGGGAGGCAATCAGCCCCAGCATTTT
>TRBV5-4|TRBJ1-3|few|-
CASSLDRAGNTIYF
TGTGCCAGCAGCTTGGACAGGGCTGGAAACACCATATATTTT
>TRBV14|TRBJ1-3|-|-
CASSHWGDSGNTIYF
TGTGCCAGCAGCCATTGGGGCGATTCTGGAAACACCATATATTTT
>TRBV27|TRBJ1-5|-|TRBD1
CASSLSGTGIRRRNQPQHF
TGTGCCAGCAGTTTATCGGGGACAGGAATCCGAAGACGCAATCAGCCCCAGCATTTT
>TRBV27|TRBJ2-6|-|-
CASSTLSSGANVLTF
TGTGCCAGCAGCACCTTGAGCTCTGGGGCCAACGTCCTGACTTTC
>TRBV6-5|TRBJ2-1|-|TRBD2
CASSPAGGDYNEQFF
TGTGCCAGCAGCCCTGCGGGGGGGGACTACAATGAGCAGTTCTTC
>TRBV5-4|TRBJ1-5|-|-
CASSLGGPGSNQPQHF
TGTGCCAGCAGCTTGGGGGGGCCCGGGAGCAATCAGCCCCAGCATTTT
>TRBV28|TRBJ1-3|-|-
CASSIALRSSGNTIYF
TGTGCCAGCAGCATCGCTCTCCGCAGCTCTGGAAACACCATATATTTT
>TRBV19|TRBJ1-2|-|-
CASSLAGAGYGYTF
TGTGCCAGTAGTCTCGCAGGGGCAGGGTATGGCTACACCTTC
>TRBV28|TRBJ1-1|-|-
CASRRGAGNTEAFF
TGTGCCAGCAGGCGGGGGGCCGGGAACACTGAAGCTTTCTTT
>TRBV7-3|TRBJ2-3|-|TRBD2
CASSPSGRTDTQYF
TGTGCCAGCAGCCCTAGCGGACGCACAGATACGCAGTATTTT
>TRBV11-1|TRBJ1-4|-|-
CASSDRRATNEKLFF
TGTGCCAGCAGCGACCGCAGGGCAACTAATGAAAAACTGTTTTTT
>TRBV9|TRBJ1-2|-|-
CASSQGLENYGYTF
TGTGCCAGCAGCCAGGGGCTGGAGAACTATGGCTACACCTTC
>TRBV29-1|TRBJ2-2|-|-
CSLQGSTGELFF
TGCAGCCTGCAGGGGTCCACCGGGGAGCTGTTTTTT
>TRBV7-3|TRBJ2-3|once|TRBD2
CASSLGGGVDTQYF
TGTGCCAGCAGCTTGGGGGGGGGAGTAGATACGCAGTATTTT